This T cell receptor beta chain was retrieved from a study of blood T cell repertoires in COVID-19. Study in general: COVID-19 samples collected from the United States, Italy and Spain covered acute and convalescent phases.

Germline assignment: CDR1 SEHNR and CDR2 FQNEAQ (reference sequence). Trimming took 5 bases from V and 6 from J; bases not matched to a gene: 2. The CDR3 spans 13 residues. The assay was immunoSEQ multiplex PCR, and TCRdb's table has in-frame clones only and misses some. The data show more than 150,000 clones, roughly 90% seen once. The J gene is TRBJ2-3, the V gene TRBV7-9; 10 bases align to TRBD1. The clonotype was recovered from a man in his sixties with acute or convalescent COVID-19. Sequencing input: peripheral blood. CDR3 region: CASSRDRGDTQYF. Written as DNA, the CDR3 is TGTGCCAGCAGCCGGGACAGGGGTGATACGCAGTATTTT. Using reference TRBV7-9 and TRBJ2-3 for the parts outside the CDR3, the full variable domain is DTGVSQNPRHKITKRGQNVTFRCDPISEHNRLYWYRQTLGQGPEFLTYFQNEAQLEKSRLLSDRFSAERPKGSFSTLEIQRTEQGDSAMYLCASSRDRGDTQYFGPGTRLTVL.